These 23 T cell receptor beta chains originate from one sample sequenced in a study of T cells in Graves' hyperthyroidism and ophthalmopathy. RNA transcripts served as the template for amplifying TCR beta CDR3 regions. The TCR CDR3 first-round RT-PCR relied on the HTBI primer set. One entry per CDR3 protein, called by TCRdb with MiXCR from the multiplex PCR reads. In the table there are just over 550,000 distinct CDR3 sequences, about half of which are singletons. The sample comprised peripheral blood or thyroid tissue (not recorded which). The receptors here all came from a woman under 30 with Graves' hyperthyroidism.

The genes are TRBV7-2 and TRBJ2-2, with 10 bases matching TRBD1. V trimming: 5 bases; J trimming: 9 bases; junction bases outside the gene matches: 3. Germline CDR1 and CDR2: SGHTA and FQGNSA. The CDR3 runs 13 residues. This chain's CDR3 is CASSRDRGRELFF. CDR3 DNA: TGTGCCAGCAGCCGGGACAGGGGTAGGGAGCTGTTTTTT.

This clonotype was seen a few times. The germline gene is not matched at one end of the junction; a read error may be the cause. This sequence joins TRBV10-3 and TRBJ1-6; D is unclear. CDR3 length equals 13 residues. Germline assignment: CDR1 ENHRY and CDR2 SYGVKD. The CDR3 protein is CASSWSTNSPLHF. The CDR3 nucleotides are TGTGCCAGCAGTTGGTCGACTAATTCACCCCTCCACTTT.

This clonotype has ten or more counts. The V gene is TRBV10-3, the J gene TRBJ2-7, with D possibly being TRBD1 (6 bases). This CDR3 has 14 residues. Trimming removed 4 bases at V and 0 bases at J, with 10 bases between. CDR1 is ENHRY, CDR2 SYGVKD, per germline. The CDR3 here is CAISGTVSSYEQYF. CDR3 nucleotides: TGTGCCATCAGTGGGACAGTTAGCTCCTACGAGCAGTACTTC.

This clonotype came up a few times. V and J are TRBV7-2 and TRBJ2-2; D is unclear. This CDR3 has 15 residues. Trimming cost V 2 bases and J 0 bases, with 7 bases left between them. Germline V gene data show CDR1 as SGHTA and CDR2 as FQGNSA. The CDR3: CASSLHKANTGELFF. The CDR3 region has the DNA TGTGCCAGCAGCTTACACAAGGCGAACACCGGGGAGCTGTTTTTT.

The chain combines TRBV15 with TRBJ1-2; D unclear. Germline V gives CDR1 LNHNV, CDR2 YYDKDF (reference sequence). CDR3 length: 13 residues. Trimming stripped 3 bases from V and 4 bases from J, with 9 bases between. The CDR3 here is CATSSLERYGYTF. CDR3 nucleotides: TGTGCCACCAGCAGTTTAGAACGCTATGGCTACACCTTC.

The V call is TRBV2, the J call TRBJ1-5, with a possible D match to TRBD1 (5 bases). The CDR3 spans 16 residues. Germline loops: CDR1 SNHLY, CDR2 FYNNEI. V lost 3 bases, J lost 0 bases, and 12 bases lay in between. The CDR3 DNA reads TGTGCCAGCAGTGATGGGGCCGACCATAGCAATCAGCCCCAGCATTTT. This codes for CASSDGADHSNQPQHF. The entire variable domain, with the rest obtained from reference TRBV2 and TRBJ1-5, is as follows: EPEVTQTPSHQVTQMGQEVILRCVPISNHLYFYWYRQILGQKVEFLVSFYNNEISEKSEIFDDQFSVERPDGSNFTLKIRSTKLEDSAMYFCASSDGADHSNQPQHFGDGTRLSIL.

J is TRBJ1-1 and V is TRBV12-3 or TRBV12-4; weak D call: TRBD1 (5 bases). The CDR3 loop spans 14 amino acids. Trimming took off 6 bases at V and 0 bases at J, with 11 bases between the two ends. The CDR3 DNA follows: TGTGCCAGCAGCATGACAGTATTGAACACTGAAGCTTTCTTT. It codes for CASSMTVLNTEAFF.

This clonotype has at least ten counts. The gene calls are TRBV29-1 and TRBJ2-5, with TRBD2 as a possible D gene (5 bases). Germline lookup yields CDR1 SQVTM and CDR2 ANQGSEA. The CDR3 is made up of 13 amino acids. The V end lost 5 bases, the J end lost 6 bases, and 16 bases lay between the germline ends. CDR3 nucleotides: TGCAGCGTTTACCGAACGGGGTCCAAGACCCAGTACTTC. Translating it yields CSVYRTGSKTQYF.

This chain links TRBV7-4 with TRBJ2-3; no clear D. The CDR3 loop spans 14 amino acids. Trimming stripped 1 base from V and 6 bases from J, with 11 bases between. The germline V gene has CDR1 SGHVT and CDR2 SQSDAQ. CDR3 region: CASSLVGQRDTQYF. In DNA, the CDR3 is TGTGCCAGCAGCTTAGTCGGTCAGAGGGATACGCAGTATTTT.

A remark on this clonotype: The junction does not match germline at one end; this may be a read error. The J gene is TRBJ1-5, the V gene TRBV20-1; D perhaps matches TRBD1 (5 bases). There are 14 residues in the CDR3. Germline values: CDR1 DFQATT, CDR2 SNEGSKA (reference sequence). CDR3 in amino acids: CSASGGPSNQSQHF. CDR3 DNA sequence: TGCAGTGCTAGCGGGGGACCGAGCAATCAGTCCCAGCATTTT.

In the case of this clonotype: This clone may be a read error of a much larger clone one base away. The chain recombines TRBV7-2 with TRBJ2-5; no firm D call. CDR3 length: 16 residues. Germline V CDR1 and CDR2: SGHTA, FQGNSA. CDR3 in amino acids: CASSSNAASSQEIQYF. CDR3 nucleotide sequence: TGTGCCAGCAGCTCGAACGCGGCTAGTAGCCAAGAGATCCAGTACTTC. The whole variable domain, remainder taken from reference TRBV7-2 and TRBJ2-5, is GAGVSQSPSNKVTEKGKDVELRCDPISGHTALYWYRQSLGQGLEFLIYFQGNSAPDKSGLPSDRFSAERTGGSVSTLTIQRTQQEDSAVYLCASSSNAASSQEIQYFGPGTRLLVL.

This CDR3 reads CASKSGYGYTF. Here the CDR3 DNA reads TGTGCCAGCAAGAGCGGCTATGGCTACACCTTC. The genes are TRBV2 and TRBJ1-2; no definite D call. CDR1 SNHLY and CDR2 FYNNEI come from the germline V gene. The CDR3 is 11 residues long. V was pared by 7 bases and J by 4 bases, with 7 bases between.

This clonotype was seen repeatedly, ten times or more. The chain recombines TRBV7-2 with TRBJ1-1; D gene ambiguous. There are 13 residues in the CDR3. Per germline, CDR1 SGHTA and CDR2 FQGNSA. V shed 2 bases and J shed 4 bases, with 8 bases lying between them. The CDR3 sequence: CASSLYRSTEAFF. The CDR3 nucleotides are TGTGCCAGCAGCTTATATCGGAGCACTGAAGCTTTCTTT.

The chain combines TRBV2 with TRBJ2-7, with TRBD2 matching 10 bases. The J call may be faulty, since TRBJ2-1 better matches the DNA end. Germline-derived CDR1 and CDR2 are SNHLY and FYNNEI. The CDR3 loop spans 15 amino acids. The DNA of the CDR3 is TGTGCCAGCAGAGACGGACTAGCGGAGGGGCGAGAGCAGTTCTTC. Residues: CASRDGLAEGREQFF.

This chain links TRBV24-1 with TRBJ1-2, with D possibly being TRBD1 (5 bases). V lost 5 bases and J 2 bases, leaving 11 bases between the germline ends. Germline V CDR1 and CDR2: KGHDR, SFDVKD. This CDR3 has 14 amino acids. CDR3 loop: CATSGSGMNYGYTF. CDR3 coding DNA: TGTGCCACCAGTGGTTCAGGGATGAACTATGGCTACACCTTC.

This rearrangement joins TRBV7-8 to TRBJ2-5, with 8 bases fitting TRBD1. V was pared by 7 bases and J by 11 bases, with 9 bases of the junction left unmatched. The CDR3 spans 12 residues. Germline V gene data show CDR1 as SGHVS and CDR2 as FQNEAQ. The chain's CDR3 is CASNPRTGTQYF. In nucleotides, the CDR3 is TGTGCCAGCAACCCAAGGACAGGGACACAGTACTTC.

This clonotype was seen more than once but under ten times. The chain links TRBV20-1 to TRBJ2-5; perhaps TRBD1 as D (6 bases). Germline assignment: CDR1 DFQATT and CDR2 SNEGSKA (reference sequence). This CDR3 spans 14 amino acids. V dropped 2 bases and J dropped 2 bases, with 12 bases sitting between them. In DNA, the CDR3 is TGCAGTGCTAGATTAACAGGGCGGCAAGAGACCCAGTACTTC. Protein sequence: CSARLTGRQETQYF.

The chain links TRBV24-1 to TRBJ1-4, with D possibly matching TRBD1 (6 bases). This CDR3 spans 13 amino acids. V was trimmed by 7 bases and J by 7 bases, leaving 12 bases between them. The germline V gene encodes CDR1 KGHDR and CDR2 SFDVKD. CDR3 bases: TGTGCCACCAGACACAGGGTCGGTGAAAAACTGTTTTTT. It codes for CATRHRVGEKLFF.

CDR3 sequence reads: CASRGTGPNSPLHF. The CDR3 region has the DNA TGTGCCAGCAGAGGGACAGGGCCCAATTCACCCCTCCACTTT. The gene calls are TRBV25-1 and TRBJ1-6, with TRBD1 matching over 9 bases. CDR3 length: 14 residues. V lost 6 bases to trimming and J lost 7 bases; unmatched junction nucleotides: 4. The germline V gene encodes CDR1 MGHDK and CDR2 SYGVNS.

The chain joins TRBV7-3 to TRBJ2-7; TRBD2 might be the D (6 bases). Deletions cut 5 bases from V and 7 bases from J, with 21 bases between. Germline CDR1 is SGHTA and CDR2 is FQGTGA. This CDR3 spans 15 amino acids. Here the CDR3 reads CASSQDYTLAGEQYF. The DNA of the CDR3 is TGTGCCAGCAGCCAAGATTACACCCTGGCGGGAGAGCAGTACTTC.

The CDR3 region is CASSPPWGDIYGYTF. DNA for the CDR3: TGTGCCAGCAGTCCTCCTTGGGGCGACATTTATGGCTACACCTTC. V is TRBV7-9 and J is TRBJ1-2, with D perhaps matching TRBD1 (5 bases). The CDR3 consists of 15 residues. With 6 bases removed from V and 5 bases from J, the gap between germline ends came to 19 bases. Germline V CDR1 and CDR2: SEHNR, FQNEAQ (reference sequence).

This chain joins TRBV11-1 and TRBJ2-7; TRBD1 aligns across 7 bases. The CDR3 sequence is 15 residues long. J lost 7 bases, V lost 6 bases, and 15 bases had no gene match. Germline V CDR1 and CDR2: SGHAT, FQDESV (reference sequence). The CDR3 loop is CASSSRGQVLGEQYF. Written as DNA, the CDR3 is TGTGCCAGCAGTAGCCGCGGACAGGTCCTTGGGGAGCAGTACTTC.

The table lists this clonotype with a count of one. The V and J genes are TRBV19 and TRBJ2-6; 12 positions agree with TRBD2. The J segment lost 4 bases and the V segment lost 6 bases, leaving 7 bases of the junction unmatched. Germline CDR1 LNHDA, CDR2 SQIVND (reference sequence). CDR3 length: 17 residues. This CDR3 reads CASSLAGGGSGANVLTF. In nucleotides, the CDR3 is TGTGCCAGTAGCCTAGCGGGAGGGGGGTCAGGGGCCAACGTCCTGACTTTC. Filled out from reference TRBV19 and TRBJ2-6, the complete variable domain reads DGGITQSPKYLFRKEGQNVTLSCEQNLNHDAMYWYRQDPGQGLRLIYYSQIVNDFQKGDIAEGYSVSREKKESFPLTVTSAQKNPTAFYLCASSLAGGGSGANVLTFGAGSRLTVL.